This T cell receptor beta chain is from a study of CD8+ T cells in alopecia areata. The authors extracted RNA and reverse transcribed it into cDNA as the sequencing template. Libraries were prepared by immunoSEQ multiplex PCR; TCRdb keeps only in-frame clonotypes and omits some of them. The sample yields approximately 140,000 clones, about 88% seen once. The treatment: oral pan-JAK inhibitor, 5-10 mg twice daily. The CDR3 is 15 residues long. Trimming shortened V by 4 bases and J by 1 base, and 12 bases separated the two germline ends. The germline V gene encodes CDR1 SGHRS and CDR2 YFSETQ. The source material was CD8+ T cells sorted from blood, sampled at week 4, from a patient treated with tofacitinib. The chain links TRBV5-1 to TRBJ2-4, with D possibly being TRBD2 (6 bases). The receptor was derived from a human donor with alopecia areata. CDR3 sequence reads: CASSGGTGAKNIQYF. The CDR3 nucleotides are TGCGCCAGCAGCGGAGGGACGGGGGCCAAAAACATTCAGTACTTC.